This T cell receptor beta chain was recovered during a study of CD8+CD57+ T cells in acquired aplastic anemia. With regard to this clonotype: Its matching antigen is unknown.

The study profiled TCR beta VDJ and CDR3 using genomic DNA as template. TCRdb re-called the reads with MiXCR, one entry per CDR3 protein. This table has some 190,000 distinct CDR3 sequences, around half appearing once. Study-wide results and caveats: The number of CD8+ CDR3 sequences shared by patients and controls was twenty-nine.

This CDR3 contains 18 residues. V gave up 1 base and J gave up 0 bases; unmatched junction bases: 5. Germline CDR1 reads SGHAT; CDR2 reads FQNNGV. This receptor was obtained from a human donor in good health, serving as a control. The material sequenced was sorted CD4+, CD8+, or CD8+CD57+ T cells (not recorded which) from PBMCs. The V and J genes are TRBV11-2 and TRBJ1-6; 8 positions match TRBD1. The chain's CDR3 is CASSLGTGRFSYNSPLHF. CDR3 sequence (DNA): TGTGCCAGCAGCTTAGGGACAGGGAGGTTCTCCTATAATTCACCCCTCCACTTT.